This T cell receptor beta chain stems from a study of CD8 T cells in Susac syndrome. CDR1 is DFQATT and CDR2 is SNEGSKA in the germline V gene (reference sequence). The CDR3 length is 13 residues. Trimming removed 6 bases from V and 3 bases from J, with 12 bases in between. Random hexamers served to reverse transcribe roughly 0.5 to 1 ug RNA. TCRdb ran MiXCR on the immunoSEQ multiplex PCR reads and lists one entry per CDR3 protein. This repertoire shows approximately 210,000 distinct CDR3 sequences, approximately 94% found once; its top ten account for about 0.14%. The source is a human donor with Susac syndrome. Sample: CD4+ T cells from PBMCs. The chain couples TRBV20-1 to TRBJ1-5; TRBD1 might be the D (5 bases). CDR3 loop: CSAWGRDNQPQHF. The CDR3 DNA sequence: TGCAGTGCGTGGGGCAGGGACAATCAGCCCCAGCATTTT.